This TCR beta chain was obtained from a study of control samples from healthy donors and cancer patients. Generated by immunoSEQ multiplex PCR, the TCRdb table keeps only in-frame clones and is missing some. The repertoire includes 180,000 or so clones, 85% to 95% of them detected once, and 4.1% sits in the top ten. The germline gives CDR1 SEHNR, CDR2 FQNEAQ (reference sequence). The V gene lost 1 base and the J gene lost 4 bases, with 13 bases spanning the gap. This CDR3 has 15 residues. This TCR came from a woman in her fifties or sixties in good health. The material sequenced was blood. This chain joins TRBV7-9 and TRBJ1-1, with a possible D match to TRBD1 (5 bases). In DNA, the CDR3 is TGTGCCAGCAGCTTAGGGGCGGGACGGAGCACTGAAGCTTTCTTT. Encoded protein: CASSLGAGRSTEAFF.